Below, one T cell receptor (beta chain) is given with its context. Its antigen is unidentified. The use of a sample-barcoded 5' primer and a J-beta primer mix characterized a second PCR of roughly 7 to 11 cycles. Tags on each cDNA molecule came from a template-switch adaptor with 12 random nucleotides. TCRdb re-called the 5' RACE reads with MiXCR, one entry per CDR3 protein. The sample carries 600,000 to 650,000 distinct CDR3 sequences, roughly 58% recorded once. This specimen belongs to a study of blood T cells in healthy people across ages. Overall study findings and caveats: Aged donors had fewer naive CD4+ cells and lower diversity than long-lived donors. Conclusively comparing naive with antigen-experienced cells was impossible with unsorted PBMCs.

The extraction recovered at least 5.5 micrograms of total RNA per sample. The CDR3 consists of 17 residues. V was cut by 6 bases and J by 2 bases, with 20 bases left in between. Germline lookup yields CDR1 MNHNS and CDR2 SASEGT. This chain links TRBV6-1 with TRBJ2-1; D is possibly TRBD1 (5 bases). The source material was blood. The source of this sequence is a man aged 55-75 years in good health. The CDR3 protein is CASSPPQVGPPYNEQFF. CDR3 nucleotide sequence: TGTGCCAGCAGCCCCCCGCAGGTGGGGCCGCCCTACAATGAGCAGTTCTTC.